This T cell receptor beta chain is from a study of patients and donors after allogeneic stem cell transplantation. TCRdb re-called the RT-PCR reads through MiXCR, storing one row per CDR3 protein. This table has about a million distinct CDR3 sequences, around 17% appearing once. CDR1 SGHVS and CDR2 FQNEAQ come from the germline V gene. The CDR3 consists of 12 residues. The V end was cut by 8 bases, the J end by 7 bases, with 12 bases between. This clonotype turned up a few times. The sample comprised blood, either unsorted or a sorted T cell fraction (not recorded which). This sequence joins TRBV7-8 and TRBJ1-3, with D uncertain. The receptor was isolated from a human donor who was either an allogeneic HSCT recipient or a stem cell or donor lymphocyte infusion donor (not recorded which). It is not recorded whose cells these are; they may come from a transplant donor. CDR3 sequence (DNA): TGTGCCAGCGCAGACCCCGGGAACACCATATATTTT. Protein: CASADPGNTIYF. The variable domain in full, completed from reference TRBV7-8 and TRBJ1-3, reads GAGVSQSPRYKVAKRGQDVALRCDPISGHVSLFWYQQALGQGPEFLTYFQNEAQLDKSGLPSDRFFAERPEGSVSTLKIQRTQQEDSAVYLCASADPGNTIYFGEGSWLTVV.